This T cell receptor (beta chain) was recovered during a study of blood T cell repertoires in COVID-19. The overall study: PBMCs, B-cell-depleted T cells, or T cells provided the cDNA or gDNA that made up the material.

The CDR3 runs to 14 residues. Germline-derived CDR1 and CDR2 are SGHVS and FQNEAQ. V was pared by 3 bases and J by 4 bases, with 5 bases of the junction left unmatched. Data came from immunoSEQ multiplex PCR; TCRdb stores just in-frame clones and leaves some out. This sample has approximately 130,000 clones, with around 83% found just once. The sequencing input was peripheral blood. The chain has TRBV7-8 and TRBJ2-5; 7 bases map to TRBD1. The origin of this receptor is a human donor in a cohort sampled during active COVID-19. Here the CDR3 DNA reads TGTGCCAGCAGCTTCCGACAGGGAAGAGAGACCCAGTACTTC. Its protein product is CASSFRQGRETQYF.